The rows below give T cell receptor beta chains drawn from one sample of a study of shared clonotypes between healthy human individuals. TCRdb keeps only in-frame clones here, not all; method: immunoSEQ multiplex PCR. This table has under 700,000 clones, about 95% appearing once. The sample comprised naive CD8+ T cells sorted from blood. The receptors shown here come from a woman aged 25 to 39 in good health. Each CDR3 is given with its conserved first and last residue. Each record gives: V gene, J gene, CDR3 protein.

v_gene: TRBV27; j_gene: TRBJ1-1; CDR3aa: CASSSPGQMNTEAFF
v_gene: TRBV5-4; j_gene: TRBJ2-7; CDR3aa: CASSPGGGNPYEQYF
v_gene: TRBV19; j_gene: TRBJ1-1; CDR3aa: CASSYGHGAFF
v_gene: TRBV29-1; j_gene: TRBJ2-1; CDR3aa: CSVGELAGGPGQFF
v_gene: TRBV7-8; j_gene: TRBJ2-5; CDR3aa: CASSQGHRRETQYF
v_gene: TRBV4-1; j_gene: TRBJ1-1; CDR3aa: CASSQENKGEAFF
v_gene: TRBV7-6; j_gene: TRBJ2-7; CDR3aa: CASTGGLSSYEQYF
v_gene: TRBV27; j_gene: TRBJ1-1; CDR3aa: CASGPPNTEAFF
v_gene: TRBV6-1; j_gene: TRBJ2-2; CDR3aa: CASSESGGIGLSGELFF
v_gene: TRBV27; j_gene: TRBJ2-5; CDR3aa: CASRVLDGGRETQYF
v_gene: TRBV18; j_gene: TRBJ1-1; CDR3aa: CATFQGGMDTEAFF
v_gene: TRBV6-5; j_gene: TRBJ2-1; CDR3aa: CASSYSMVSGYNEQFF
v_gene: TRBV5-1; j_gene: TRBJ2-2; CDR3aa: CASRGGAGAGELFF
v_gene: TRBV28; j_gene: TRBJ2-4; CDR3aa: CASSFPPGSRQYF
v_gene: TRBV19; j_gene: TRBJ2-1; CDR3aa: CASRTSYNEQFF
v_gene: TRBV19; j_gene: TRBJ1-2; CDR3aa: CASSIDVETDYGYTF
v_gene: TRBV6-1; j_gene: TRBJ1-1; CDR3aa: CASSETRQLSPNTEAFF
v_gene: TRBV27; j_gene: TRBJ1-5; CDR3aa: CASGRQGGQPQHF
v_gene: TRBV15; j_gene: TRBJ2-4; CDR3aa: CATSSLGDIQYF
v_gene: TRBV7-9; j_gene: TRBJ2-7; CDR3aa: CASSLGEEEGVYEQYF